This T cell receptor (beta chain) originates from a study of blood T cell repertoires in COVID-19. Original analysis: The authors estimated nucleated cell counts from reference gene primer amplification. Only in-frame clones appear in the TCRdb table, and some are missing; sequencing was by immunoSEQ multiplex PCR. That table gives V, J and clone size, and the DNA gave D and trimming. The top ten hold 5% to 7.5% of the sample, which has about 190,000 clones, approximately 90% seen once. The CDR3 covers 17 residues. The V gene's germline CDR1 is SEHNR and CDR2 FQNEAQ (reference sequence). Germline trimming cut 3 bases from V and 8 bases from J; bases unmatched to any gene: 14.

This chain connects TRBV7-9 to TRBJ1-2; TRBD1 matches 11 bases. Material: peripheral blood. This TCR derives from a middle-aged woman who had recovered from COVID-19. CDR3 sequence (DNA): TGTGCCAGCAGCTTGGGAGGACAGGGGGCGTTTCGAGAGGGCTACACCTTC. Translation gives CASSLGGQGAFREGYTF.